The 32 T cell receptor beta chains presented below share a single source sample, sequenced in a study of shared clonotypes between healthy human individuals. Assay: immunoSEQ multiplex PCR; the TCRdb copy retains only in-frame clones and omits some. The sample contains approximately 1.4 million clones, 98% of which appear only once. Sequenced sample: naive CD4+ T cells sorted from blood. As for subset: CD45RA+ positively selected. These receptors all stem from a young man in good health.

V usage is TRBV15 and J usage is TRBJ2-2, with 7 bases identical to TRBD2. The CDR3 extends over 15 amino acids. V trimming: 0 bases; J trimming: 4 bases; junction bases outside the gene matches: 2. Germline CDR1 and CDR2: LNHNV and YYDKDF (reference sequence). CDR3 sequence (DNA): TGTGCCACCAGCAGAGAACGGACTAGCACCGGGGAGCTGTTTTTT. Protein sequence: CATSRERTSTGELFF.

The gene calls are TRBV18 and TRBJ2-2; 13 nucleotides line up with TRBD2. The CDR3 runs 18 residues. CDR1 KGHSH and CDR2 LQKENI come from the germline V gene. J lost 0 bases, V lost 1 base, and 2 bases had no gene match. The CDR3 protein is CASSPLGLAGPNTGELFF. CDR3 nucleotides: TGTGCCAGCTCACCACTGGGACTAGCGGGACCGAACACCGGGGAGCTGTTTTTT.

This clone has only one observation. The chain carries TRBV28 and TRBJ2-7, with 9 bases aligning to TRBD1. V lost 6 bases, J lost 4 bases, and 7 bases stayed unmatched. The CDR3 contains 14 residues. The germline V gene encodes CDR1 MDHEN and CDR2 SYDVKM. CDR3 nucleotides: TGTGCCAGCAGGCCCGGGACAGGGACATACGAGCAGTACTTC. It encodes CASRPGTGTYEQYF.

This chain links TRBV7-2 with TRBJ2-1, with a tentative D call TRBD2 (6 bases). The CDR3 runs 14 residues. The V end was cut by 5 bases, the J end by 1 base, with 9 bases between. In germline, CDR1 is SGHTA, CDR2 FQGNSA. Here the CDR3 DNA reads TGTGCCAGCAGCCTCCTAGCGTCCTACAATGAGCAGTTCTTC. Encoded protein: CASSLLASYNEQFF.

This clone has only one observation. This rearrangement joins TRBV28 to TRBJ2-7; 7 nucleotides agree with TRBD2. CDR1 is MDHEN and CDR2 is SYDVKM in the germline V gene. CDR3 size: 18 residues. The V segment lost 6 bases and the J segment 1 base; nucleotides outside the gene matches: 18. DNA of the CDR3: TGTGCCAGCAGCCCCCTGGGGGGGTTGGAAGCGGGTTCCTACGAGCAGTACTTC. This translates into CASSPLGGLEAGSYEQYF.

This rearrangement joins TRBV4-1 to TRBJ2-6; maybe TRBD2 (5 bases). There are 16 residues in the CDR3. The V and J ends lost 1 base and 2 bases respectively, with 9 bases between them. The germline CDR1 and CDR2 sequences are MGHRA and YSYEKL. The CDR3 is CASSQVDGTGANVLTF. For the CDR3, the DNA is TGCGCCAGCAGCCAAGTTGACGGGACTGGGGCCAACGTCCTGACTTTC.

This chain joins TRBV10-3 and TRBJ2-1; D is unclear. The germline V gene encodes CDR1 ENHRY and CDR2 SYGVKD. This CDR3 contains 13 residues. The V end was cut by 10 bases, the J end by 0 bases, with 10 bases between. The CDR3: CASTESSYNEQFF. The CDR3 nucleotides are TGTGCCAGTACAGAAAGCTCCTACAATGAGCAGTTCTTC.

This CDR3 is CASSRDINEKLFF. The DNA of the CDR3 is TGTGCCAGCTCCAGGGACATTAATGAAAAACTGTTTTTT. This chain uses TRBV28 with TRBJ1-4; maybe TRBD1 (6 bases). The germline gives CDR1 MDHEN, CDR2 SYDVKM. The CDR3 is 13 amino acids. Trimming left V 8 bases short and J 4 bases short, with 11 bases between.

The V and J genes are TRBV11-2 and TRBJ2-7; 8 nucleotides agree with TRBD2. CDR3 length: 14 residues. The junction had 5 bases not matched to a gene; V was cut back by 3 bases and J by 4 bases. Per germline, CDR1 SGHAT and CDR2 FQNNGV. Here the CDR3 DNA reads TGTGCCAGCAGCTTCGACCGGGGGGGGTACGAGCAGTACTTC. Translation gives CASSFDRGGYEQYF.

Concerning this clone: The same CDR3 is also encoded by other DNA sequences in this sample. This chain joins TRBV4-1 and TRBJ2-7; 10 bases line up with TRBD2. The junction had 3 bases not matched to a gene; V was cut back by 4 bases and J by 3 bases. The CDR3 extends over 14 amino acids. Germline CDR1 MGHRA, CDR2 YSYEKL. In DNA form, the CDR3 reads TGCGCCAGCAGCCGACTAGCGGGCAACTACGAGCAGTACTTC. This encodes CASSRLAGNYEQYF.

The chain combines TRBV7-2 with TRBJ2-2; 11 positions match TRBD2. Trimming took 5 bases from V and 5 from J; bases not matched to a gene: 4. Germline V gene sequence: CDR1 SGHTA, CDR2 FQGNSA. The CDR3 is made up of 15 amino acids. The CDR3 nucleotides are TGTGCCAGCAGCCGACTAGCGGGATATACCGGGGAGCTGTTTTTT. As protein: CASSRLAGYTGELFF.

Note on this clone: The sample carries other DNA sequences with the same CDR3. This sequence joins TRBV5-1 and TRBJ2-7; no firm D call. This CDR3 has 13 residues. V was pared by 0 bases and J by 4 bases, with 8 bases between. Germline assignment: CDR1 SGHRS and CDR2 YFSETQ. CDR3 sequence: CASSLDGLYEQYF. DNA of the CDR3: TGCGCCAGCAGCTTGGATGGGCTTTACGAGCAGTACTTC. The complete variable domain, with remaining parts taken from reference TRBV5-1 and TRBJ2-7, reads KAGVTQTPRYLIKTRGQQVTLSCSPISGHRSVSWYQQTPGQGLQFLFEYFSETQRNKGNFPGRFSGRQFSNSRSEMNVSTLELGDSALYLCASSLDGLYEQYFGPGTRLTVT.

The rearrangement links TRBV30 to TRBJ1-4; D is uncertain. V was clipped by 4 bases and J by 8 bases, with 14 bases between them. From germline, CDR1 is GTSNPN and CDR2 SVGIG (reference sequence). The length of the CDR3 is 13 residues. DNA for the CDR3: TGTGCCTGGAAAAATCCTAAGGGCGAAAAACTGTTTTTT. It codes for CAWKNPKGEKLFF.

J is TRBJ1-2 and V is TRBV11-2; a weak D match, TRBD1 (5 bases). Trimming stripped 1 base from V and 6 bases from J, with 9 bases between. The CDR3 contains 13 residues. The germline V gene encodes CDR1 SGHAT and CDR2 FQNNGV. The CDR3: CASSLVGGDGYTF. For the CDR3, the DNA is TGTGCCAGCAGCTTAGTCGGGGGAGATGGCTACACCTTC.

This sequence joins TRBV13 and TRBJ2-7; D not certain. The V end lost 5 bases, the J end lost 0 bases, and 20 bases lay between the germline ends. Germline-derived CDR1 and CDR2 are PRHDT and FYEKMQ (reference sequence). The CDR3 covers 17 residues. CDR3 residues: CASSHSPLARSSYEQYF. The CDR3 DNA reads TGTGCCAGCAGCCATTCCCCCCTTGCGCGGAGCTCCTACGAGCAGTACTTC.

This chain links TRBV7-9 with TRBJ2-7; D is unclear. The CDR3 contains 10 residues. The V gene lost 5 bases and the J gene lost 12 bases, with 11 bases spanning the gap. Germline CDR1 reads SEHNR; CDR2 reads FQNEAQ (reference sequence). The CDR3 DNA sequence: TGTGCCAGCAGCCCGTCTGCGTTGTACTTC. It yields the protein CASSPSALYF. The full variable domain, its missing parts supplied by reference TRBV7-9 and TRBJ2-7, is DTGVSQNPRHKITKRGQNVTFRCDPISEHNRLYWYRQTLGQGPEFLTYFQNEAQLEKSRLLSDRFSAERPKGSFSTLEIQRTEQGDSAMYLCASSPSALYFGPGTRLTVT.

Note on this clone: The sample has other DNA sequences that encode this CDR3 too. CDR3 amino acids: CASSIRTGGYEQYF. The CDR3 DNA reads TGTGCCAGTAGTATCCGGACAGGGGGCTACGAGCAGTACTTC. This sequence joins TRBV19 and TRBJ2-7; TRBD1 agrees at 10 bases. This CDR3 is 14 amino acids long. Per germline, CDR1 LNHDA and CDR2 SQIVND (reference sequence). V was clipped by 3 bases and J by 3 bases; unmatched bases: 2.

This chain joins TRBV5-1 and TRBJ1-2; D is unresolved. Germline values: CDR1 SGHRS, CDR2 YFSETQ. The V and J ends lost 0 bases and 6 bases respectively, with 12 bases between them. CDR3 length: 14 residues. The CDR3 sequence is CASSLGVGTHGYTF. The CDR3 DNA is TGCGCCAGCAGCTTGGGGGTGGGAACCCATGGCTACACCTTC.

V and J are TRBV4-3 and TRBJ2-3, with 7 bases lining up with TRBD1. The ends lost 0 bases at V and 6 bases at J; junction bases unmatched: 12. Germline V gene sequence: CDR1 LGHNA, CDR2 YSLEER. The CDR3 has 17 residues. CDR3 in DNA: TGCGCCAGCAGCCAAGATGTGAGGGGGCTAACGTGGGATACGCAGTATTTT. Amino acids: CASSQDVRGLTWDTQYF.

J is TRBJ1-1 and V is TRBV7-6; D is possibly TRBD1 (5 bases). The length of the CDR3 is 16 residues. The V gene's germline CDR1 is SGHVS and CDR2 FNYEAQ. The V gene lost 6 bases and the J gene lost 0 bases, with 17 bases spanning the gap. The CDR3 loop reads CASSLGPTAMNTEAFF. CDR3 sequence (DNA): TGTGCCAGCAGTCTAGGACCGACAGCTATGAACACTGAAGCTTTCTTT.

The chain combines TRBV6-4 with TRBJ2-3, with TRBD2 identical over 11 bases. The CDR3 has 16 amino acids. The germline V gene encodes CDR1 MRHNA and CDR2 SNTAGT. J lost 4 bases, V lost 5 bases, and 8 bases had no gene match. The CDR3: CASSPLAGGTADTQYF. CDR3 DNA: TGTGCCAGCAGTCCTCTAGCGGGAGGAACGGCAGATACGCAGTATTTT.

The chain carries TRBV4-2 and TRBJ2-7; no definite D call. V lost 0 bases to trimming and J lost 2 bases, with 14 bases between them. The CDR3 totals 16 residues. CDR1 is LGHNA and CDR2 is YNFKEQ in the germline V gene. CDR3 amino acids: CASSQDLGDTAYEQYF. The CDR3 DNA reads TGTGCCAGCAGCCAAGACCTAGGAGACACCGCCTACGAGCAGTACTTC.

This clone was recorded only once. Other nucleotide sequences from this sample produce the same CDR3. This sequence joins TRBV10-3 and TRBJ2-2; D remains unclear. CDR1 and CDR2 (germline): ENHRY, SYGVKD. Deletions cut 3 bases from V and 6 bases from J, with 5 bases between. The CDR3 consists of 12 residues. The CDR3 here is CAISEGPGELFF. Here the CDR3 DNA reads TGTGCCATCAGTGAAGGGCCCGGGGAGCTGTTTTTT.

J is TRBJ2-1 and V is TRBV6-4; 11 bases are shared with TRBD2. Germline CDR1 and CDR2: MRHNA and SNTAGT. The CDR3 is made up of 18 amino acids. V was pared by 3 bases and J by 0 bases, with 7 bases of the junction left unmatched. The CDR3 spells CASSEELAGVFSYNEQFF. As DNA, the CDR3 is TGTGCCAGCAGTGAAGAACTAGCGGGAGTGTTCTCCTACAATGAGCAGTTCTTC.

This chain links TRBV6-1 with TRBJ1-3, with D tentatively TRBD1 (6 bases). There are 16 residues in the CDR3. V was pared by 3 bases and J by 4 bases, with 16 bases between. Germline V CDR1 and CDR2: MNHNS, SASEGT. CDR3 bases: TGTGCCAGCAGTGACCGGGGGGGCTTGGGCGGAAACACCATATATTTT. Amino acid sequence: CASSDRGGLGGNTIYF.

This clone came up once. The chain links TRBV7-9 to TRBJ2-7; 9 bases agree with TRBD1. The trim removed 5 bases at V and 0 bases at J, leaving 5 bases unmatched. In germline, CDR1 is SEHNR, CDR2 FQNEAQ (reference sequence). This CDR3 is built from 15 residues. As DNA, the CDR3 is TGTGCCAGCAGCCATGGACAGGGGAGCTCCTACGAGCAGTACTTC. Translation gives CASSHGQGSSYEQYF.

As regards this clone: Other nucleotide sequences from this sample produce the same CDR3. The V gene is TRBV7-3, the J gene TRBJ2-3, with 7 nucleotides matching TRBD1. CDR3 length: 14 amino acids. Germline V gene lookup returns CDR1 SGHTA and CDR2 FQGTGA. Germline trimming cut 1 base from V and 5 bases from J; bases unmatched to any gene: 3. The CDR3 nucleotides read TGTGCCAGCAGCTTAAGAGCAGGGGGAGATACGCAGTATTTT. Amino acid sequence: CASSLRAGGDTQYF.

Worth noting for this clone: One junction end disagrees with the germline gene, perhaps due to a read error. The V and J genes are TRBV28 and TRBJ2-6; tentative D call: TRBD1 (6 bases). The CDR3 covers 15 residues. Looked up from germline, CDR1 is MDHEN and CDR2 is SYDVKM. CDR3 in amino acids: CASRTDLSGANVLTF. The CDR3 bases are TGTGCCAGCCGGACAGACCTCTCTGGAGCCAACGTCCTGACTTTC.

The CDR3 sequence is CASNQGGFTGELFF. CDR3 in DNA: TGCGCCAGCAATCAAGGGGGCTTCACCGGGGAGCTGTTTTTT. This chain joins TRBV5-1 and TRBJ2-2; 7 nucleotides line up with TRBD1. Germline CDR1 reads SGHRS; CDR2 reads YFSETQ. Losses at the gene ends were 6 bases for V and 4 bases for J; bases not matched to a gene: 6. The CDR3 loop spans 14 amino acids. Combining the CDR3 with reference TRBV5-1 and TRBJ2-2 gives the whole variable domain KAGVTQTPRYLIKTRGQQVTLSCSPISGHRSVSWYQQTPGQGLQFLFEYFSETQRNKGNFPGRFSGRQFSNSRSEMNVSTLELGDSALYLCASNQGGFTGELFFGEGSRLTVL.

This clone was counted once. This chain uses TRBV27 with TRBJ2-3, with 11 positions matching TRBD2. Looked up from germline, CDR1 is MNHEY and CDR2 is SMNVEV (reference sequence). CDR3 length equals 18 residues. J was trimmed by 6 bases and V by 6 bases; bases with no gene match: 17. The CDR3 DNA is TGTGCCAGCAGGATCCTATCACTAGCGGGAGACCAAGGGGATACGCAGTATTTT. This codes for CASRILSLAGDQGDTQYF.

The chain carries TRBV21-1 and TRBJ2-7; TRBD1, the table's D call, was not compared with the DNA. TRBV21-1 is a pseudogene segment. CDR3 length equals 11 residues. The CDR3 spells CASGAVDRAYF. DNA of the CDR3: TGTGCCAGCGGGGCAGTGGACAGGGCATACTTC.

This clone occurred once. CDR3 coding DNA: TGTGCCAGCAGCGTAGGGGACAGGGTTGGACAGCCCCAGCATTTT. This translates into CASSVGDRVGQPQHF. V and J are TRBV9 and TRBJ1-5, with 9 bases that match TRBD1. V lost 0 bases, J lost 7 bases, and 5 bases stayed unmatched. Germline V lookup: CDR1 SGDLS, CDR2 YYNGEE. The CDR3 totals 15 residues.